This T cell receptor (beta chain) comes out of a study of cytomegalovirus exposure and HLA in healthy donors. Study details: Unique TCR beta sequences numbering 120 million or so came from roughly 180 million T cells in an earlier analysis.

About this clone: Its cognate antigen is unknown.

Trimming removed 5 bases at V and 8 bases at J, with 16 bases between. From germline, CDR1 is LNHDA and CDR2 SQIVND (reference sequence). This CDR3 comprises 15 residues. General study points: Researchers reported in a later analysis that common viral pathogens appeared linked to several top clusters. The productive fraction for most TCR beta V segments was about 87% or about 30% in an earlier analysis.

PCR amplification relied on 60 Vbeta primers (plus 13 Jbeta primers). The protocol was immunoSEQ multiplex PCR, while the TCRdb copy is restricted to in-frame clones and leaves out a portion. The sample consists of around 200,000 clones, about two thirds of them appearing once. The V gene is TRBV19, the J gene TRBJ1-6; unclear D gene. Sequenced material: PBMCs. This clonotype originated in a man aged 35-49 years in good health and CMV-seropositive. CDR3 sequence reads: CASSLSSSFDSPLHF. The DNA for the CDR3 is TGTGCCAGTAGTCTATCCTCCTCCTTCGATTCACCCCTCCACTTT. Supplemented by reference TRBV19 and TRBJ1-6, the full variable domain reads DGGITQSPKYLFRKEGQNVTLSCEQNLNHDAMYWYRQDPGQGLRLIYYSQIVNDFQKGDIAEGYSVSREKKESFPLTVTSAQKNPTAFYLCASSLSSSFDSPLHFGNGTRLTVT.